Listed below are T cell receptor beta chains from one sample, sequenced in a study of T cell changes during pregnancy in multiple sclerosis. Sequencing was performed with immunoSEQ multiplex PCR; in TCRdb, only in-frame clones are kept and a portion is missing. This sample has some 50,000 clones, with nearly 95% found just once. The sample in question was peripheral blood, obtained after pregnancy. Source of these receptors: a female donor with multiple sclerosis, enrolled in a pregnancy study. CDR3s include the opening cysteine and the closing phenylalanine or tryptophan. The order of the fields is V gene, J gene, D gene, CDR3 DNA, CDR3 protein. D genes are given only for firm matches.

>TRBV27|TRBJ2-1|TRBD2
TGTGCCAGCAGCCGCGCTAGCGGGGGGATCAATGAGCAGTTCTTC
CASSRASGGINEQFF
>TRBV12-5|TRBJ1-1|TRBD1
TGTGCTAGTGGTTTGCCCCGAGGGGGCCGTTGGGCGGTCAACACTGAAGCTTTCTTT
CASGLPRGGRWAVNTEAFF
>TRBV7-2|TRBJ2-2|-
TGTGCCAGCAGCTTAGTTGGTACAGCGAACACCGGGGAGCTGTTTTTT
CASSLVGTANTGELFF
>TRBV15|TRBJ2-3|-
TGTGCCACCAGCAGAGATCAGAGCAAGGGGTCCTATACCTATTTT
CATSRDQSKGSYTYF
>TRBV7-2|TRBJ1-2|-
TGTGCCAGCAGCCCAAGTGTTGGGACTGACGGCTACACCTTC
CASSPSVGTDGYTF
>TRBV27|TRBJ2-3|TRBD1
TGTGCCAGCAGTACCCGGGGACAGGGGGCTAGGGATACGCAGTATTTT
CASSTRGQGARDTQYF
>TRBV19|TRBJ2-7|-
TGTGCCAGTAGTATAGATCTAAGCCGCGGGCAGTACTTC
CASSIDLSRGQYF
>TRBV7-2|TRBJ1-2|TRBD1
TGTGCCAGCAGCCCGGGGGGACAGGGAAACTATGGCTACACCTTC
CASSPGGQGNYGYTF
>TRBV5-4|TRBJ2-2|-
TGTGCCAGCAGCGGAGCGCGGGCGAACACCGGGGAGCTGTTTTTT
CASSGARANTGELFF
>TRBV7-2|TRBJ2-2|-
TGTGCCAGCAGCCCTGGAGGGGCCACCGGGGAGCTGTTTTTT
CASSPGGATGELFF
>TRBV9|TRBJ2-2|-
TGTGCCAGCAGCGTAGAGGGGCTCAACACCGGGGAGCTGTTTTTT
CASSVEGLNTGELFF